This TCR beta chain was sequenced during a study of human T cells and chemical hapten exposure. The study, taken as a whole, reports: Expanded TCRs showed more large CDR3 clusters than pre-sensitization or healthy control sets.

Time point specified: patch test 2, 6 weeks after DPC sensitization. The treatment was: therapeutic diphenylcyclopropenone sensitization with weekly scalp DPC. The study drew its donors from alopecia patients who were 18 to 70 years old and suitable for DPC. Points on this clonotype: Its antigen is unidentified.

Attachment of unique molecular identifiers to individual cDNA molecules was performed in the library. TCRdb reanalysed the RACE reads using MiXCR and keeps one entry per CDR3 protein. The sample consists of approximately 89,000 distinct CDR3 sequences, around 6.7% of them appearing once. Sequenced here: whole blood, sampled in connection with sensitization to the hapten diphenylcyclopropenone (DPC). The sequence was obtained from a woman aged 25 to 39 with alopecia areata. Some clones in this sample may be carry-over from other donors' samples.

The CDR3 loop reads CASSVQGDNYGYTF. The CDR3 DNA is TGTGCCAGCAGCGTACAGGGAGACAACTATGGCTACACCTTC. J is TRBJ1-2 and V is TRBV9; a possible D gene is TRBD1 (5 bases). The germline V gene encodes CDR1 SGDLS and CDR2 YYNGEE. Trimming removed 1 base at V and 2 bases at J, with 9 bases between. The CDR3 length is 14 residues.